These T cell receptor beta chains were read from a single sample in a study of blood T cell repertoires in COVID-19. Libraries were prepared by immunoSEQ multiplex PCR; TCRdb keeps only in-frame clonotypes and omits some of them. The sample includes around 200,000 clones, approximately 83% of them seen just once. The sample taken for sequencing was peripheral blood. Source of these receptors: a human donor with active or convalescent COVID-19. The donor label of this sample is uncertain. Both conserved end residues are part of each CDR3. A D gene is named only where the DNA matches it firmly. Size is omitted from some rows. Given values are once, few, many or a class for expanded clones.

clone size,V gene,J gene,D gene,CDR3 protein,CDR3 DNA
few,TRBV5-1,TRBJ1-3,TRBD1,CASSLRGGSGNTIYF,TGCGCCAGCAGCTTAAGAGGGGGCAGTGGAAACACCATATATTTT
many,TRBV27,TRBJ1-6,TRBD1,CASSFRGQGSSPLHF,TGTGCCAGCAGTTTTAGGGGACAGGGATCTTCACCCCTCCACTTT
-,TRBV25-1,TRBJ2-2,TRBD2,CASSLKAGGYTGELFF,TGTGCCAGCAGTTTGAAAGCGGGGGGGTACACCGGGGAGCTGTTTTTT
-,TRBV4-3,TRBJ1-2,-,CASSQDMTGYTF,TGCGCCAGCAGCCAAGATATGACAGGCTACACCTTC
-,TRBV2,TRBJ2-1,TRBD2,CASFGTRIEQFF,TGTGCCAGTTTTGGGACTAGGATTGAGCAGTTCTTC
-,TRBV11-2,TRBJ1-2,TRBD1,CASSLRDRGHGYTF,TGTGCCAGCAGCCTCCGGGACAGGGGGCATGGCTACACCTTC
few,TRBV7-8,TRBJ2-5,-,CASSPRQQETQYF,TGTGCCAGCAGCCCCCGACAGCAAGAGACCCAGTACTTC
-,TRBV28,TRBJ1-1,TRBD1,CASSPTGPNTEAFF,TGTGCCAGCAGTCCGACAGGGCCGAACACTGAAGCTTTCTTT
-,TRBV7-9,TRBJ1-6,-,CASSTEGSSYNSPLHF,TGTGCCAGCAGCACGGAAGGGAGCTCCTATAATTCACCCCTCCACTTT
-,TRBV28,TRBJ1-3,TRBD1,CASRPYRGRPGNTIYF,TGTGCCTCTCGCCCCTACAGGGGGAGGCCTGGAAACACCATATATTTT
-,TRBV5-1,TRBJ2-5,-,CASSVEKPQETQYF,TGCGCCAGCAGCGTAGAAAAACCCCAAGAGACCCAGTACTTC
-,TRBV2,TRBJ1-3,TRBD1,CASSRGSSGNTIYF,TGTGCCAGCAGCAGGGGGAGCTCTGGAAACACCATATATTTT
-,TRBV7-8,TRBJ2-3,-,CASSLFHRDISTDTQYF,TGTGCCAGCAGCTTATTCCACCGGGACATAAGCACAGATACGCAGTATTTT
-,TRBV4-1,TRBJ2-7,TRBD2,CASSPSGLAGGSSYEQYF,TGCGCCAGCAGCCCGTCTGGACTAGCGGGAGGCTCCTCCTACGAGCAGTACTTC
-,TRBV19,TRBJ2-1,TRBD1,CASMHRGFVNEQFF,TGTGCCAGTATGCACAGGGGGTTTGTGAATGAGCAGTTCTTC
-,TRBV29-1,TRBJ1-2,-,CSVGRILQEDGYTF,TGCAGCGTTGGGAGGATTTTGCAGGAAGATGGCTACACCTTC
-,TRBV28,TRBJ1-2,TRBD1,CASSSGQGGYGYTF,TGTGCCAGCAGTTCAGGACAGGGGGGTTATGGCTACACCTTC
once,TRBV6-6,TRBJ2-1,TRBD2,CASSPLPFAGGRSYNEQFF,TGTGCCAGCAGTCCGTTACCCTTCGCGGGAGGGCGCTCCTACAATGAGCAGTTCTTC
-,TRBV6-2/TRBV6-3,TRBJ2-3,-,CASSYSGGTDTQYF,TGTGCCAGCAGTTACTCGGGAGGCACAGATACGCAGTATTTT
-,TRBV9,TRBJ1-2,TRBD1,CASSEGTGHGGYTF,TGTGCCAGCAGCGAGGGGACAGGGCACGGTGGCTACACCTTC
-,TRBV2,TRBJ1-1,-,CASSAYREAFF,TGTGCCAGCAGTGCATACAGGGAAGCTTTCTTT
-,TRBV9,TRBJ2-1,-,CASSPQGMSLLGEQFF,TGTGCCAGCAGCCCCCAGGGCATGAGCCTCTTAGGTGAGCAGTTCTTC
-,TRBV27,TRBJ1-2,-,CASSRDLSGGYTF,TGTGCCAGCAGTAGGGATTTGTCAGGGGGCTACACCTTC
-,TRBV28,TRBJ1-6,TRBD1,CASRPNRGNSPLHF,TGTGCCAGCAGACCCAACAGGGGCAATTCACCCCTCCACTTT
-,TRBV19,TRBJ2-1,TRBD2,CASSIDYRLVRGGSREGNEQFF,TGTGCCAGTAGTATAGATTATAGGTTAGTTCGGGGGGGGAGCAGGGAGGGCAATGAGCAGTTCTTC
-,TRBV9,TRBJ1-3,TRBD1,CASSVGEGGQGSGNTIYF,TGTGCCAGCAGCGTAGGGGAGGGGGGACAGGGATCCGGAAACACCATATATTTT
-,TRBV5-1,TRBJ2-1,TRBD2,CASSLGLAGYNEQFF,TGCGCCAGCAGCTTGGGGCTAGCGGGGTACAATGAGCAGTTCTTC
-,TRBV5-4,TRBJ2-5,TRBD2,CASSLGTSGETQYF,TGTGCCAGCAGCTTGGGGACTAGCGGAGAGACCCAGTACTTC
-,TRBV5-3,TRBJ2-7,-,CARSLVPSAVTGYEQYF,TGTGCCAGAAGCTTGGTTCCTAGCGCTGTAACCGGCTACGAGCAGTACTTC